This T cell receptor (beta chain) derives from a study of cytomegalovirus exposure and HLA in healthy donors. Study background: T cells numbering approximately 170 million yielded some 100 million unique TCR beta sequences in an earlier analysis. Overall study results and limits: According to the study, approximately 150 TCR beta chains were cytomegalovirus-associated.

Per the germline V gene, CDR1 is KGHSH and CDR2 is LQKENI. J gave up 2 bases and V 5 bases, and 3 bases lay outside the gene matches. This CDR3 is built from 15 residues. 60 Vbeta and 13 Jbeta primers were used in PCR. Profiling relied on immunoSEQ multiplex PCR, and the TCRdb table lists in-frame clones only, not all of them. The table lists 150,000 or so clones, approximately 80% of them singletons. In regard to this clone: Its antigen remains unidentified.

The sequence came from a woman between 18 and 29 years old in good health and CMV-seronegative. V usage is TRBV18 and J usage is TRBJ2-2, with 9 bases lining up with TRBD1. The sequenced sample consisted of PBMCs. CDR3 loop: CASSLQGANTGELFF. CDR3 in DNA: TGTGCCAGCTCATTACAGGGGGCCAACACCGGGGAGCTGTTTTTT.